This TCR beta chain was recorded in a study of regulatory T cells in long-lasting Graves disease. Study results and limitations: Whereas new patients shared 800 to 1,000 public clonotypes, persistent patients shared more, at about 2,700.

The time point: newly diagnosed GD, antithyroid drugs for less than 3 months. Extracted RNA from PBMCs served as the source of the TCR library. It was American Thyroid Association guidelines that determined Graves' disease diagnosis. Arm-PCR with iRepertoire HTBI primers amplified the CDR3 regions for these TCR beta libraries. Each CDR3 protein gets one entry after TCRdb re-called the multiplex PCR reads with MiXCR. The table records about 440,000 distinct CDR3 sequences, about a sixth of them present only once. V lost 3 bases to trimming and J lost 3 bases; unmatched junction nucleotides: 7. CDR3 length: 15 amino acids. Germline V gene data show CDR1 as MNHEY and CDR2 as SMNVEV (reference sequence). This clonotype was seen repeatedly, ten times or more. Antigen specificity is unknown. This sample was also put to use in a study of T cells in Graves' hyperthyroidism and ophthalmopathy. That work contributes: Pregnant or lactating patients were excluded, as were those with uncontrolled infection or other autoimmune disease. Blood also held most thyroid clonotypes expanded beyond 0.001.

The sequence was obtained from a young woman with Graves disease. The rearrangement joins TRBV27 to TRBJ2-7, with 8 bases lining up with TRBD2. The sample was peripheral blood mononuclear cells (PBMCs), taken at new diagnosis, from a patient treated with antithyroid drugs. CDR3 loop: CASSFRAGTSYEQYF. The CDR3 bases are TGTGCCAGCAGTTTTAGAGCCGGGACTAGCTACGAGCAGTACTTC.